This TCR beta chain stems from a study of shared clonotypes between healthy human individuals. Study summary: Each donor had three CD4 naive, three CD4 memory, two CD8 naive and one CD8 memory plate.

Comment on this clone: Its target is unknown.

Per the germline V gene, CDR1 is ENHRY and CDR2 is SYGVKD. Trimming took 6 bases from V and 5 from J; bases not matched to a gene: 7. CDR3 length: 14 residues. The input for sorted-subset replicate PCRs was approximately 190 ng DNA, about 30,000 T cell genomes. Profiled with immunoSEQ multiplex PCR; TCRdb holds only in-frame clones, not every one. The repertoire holds fewer than 1.8 million clones, with roughly 98.5% as singletons. Study-wide results and limits: Non-shared clonotypes were found to have lower generation probabilities than the clonotypes that were shared by all four of the sorted-subset donors. Rarefaction revealed incomplete sorted-subset sequencing despite large depth.

This receptor was obtained from a man aged 25 to 45 in good health. The chain links TRBV10-3 to TRBJ2-1; the match to TRBD1 covers 7 bases. The source material was naive CD4+ T cells sorted from blood. Sample subset: CD45RA+ positively selected. CDR3 in amino acids: CAIRDRERDNEQFF. In DNA form, the CDR3 reads TGTGCCATCAGAGACAGGGAAAGGGACAATGAGCAGTTCTTC.